This passage covers 10 T cell receptor beta chains from one sample sequenced in a study of T cell changes during pregnancy in multiple sclerosis. The repertoire was sequenced with immunoSEQ multiplex PCR; TCRdb's copy has only in-frame clones and lacks some. The sample holds approximately 35,000 clones; approximately 92% are singletons and the top ten take over 0.95%. Sequenced sample: PBMCs (not recorded whether the cells were cultured). The receptors shown here come from a female donor with multiple sclerosis, enrolled in a pregnancy study.

V usage is TRBV28 and J usage is TRBJ2-7, with a tentative D call TRBD1 (5 bases). Looked up from germline, CDR1 is MDHEN and CDR2 is SYDVKM. This CDR3 comprises 19 residues. V dropped 3 bases and J dropped 3 bases, with 27 bases sitting between them. CDR3 sequence (DNA): TGTGCCAGCAGTTTGGGGCAACTCTGGGTGAGGACGGCCCACTACGAGCAGTACTTC. It is translated as CASSLGQLWVRTAHYEQYF.

In the case of this clone: A clone one base away is much larger, so this may be a read error. This sample also contains other DNA sequences that code for the same CDR3. The rearrangement links TRBV10-1 to TRBJ1-5; D is unclear. The CDR3 is 13 amino acids. CDR1 is WNHNN and CDR2 is SYGVQD in the germline V gene (reference sequence). With 2 bases removed from V and 0 bases from J, the gap between germline ends came to 2 bases. The CDR3 reads CASSENSNQPQHF. CDR3 nucleotides: TGCGCCAGCAGTGAGAATAGCAATCAGCCCCAGCATTTT.

The J gene is TRBJ1-2, the V gene TRBV6-5; D is unclear. The V and J ends lost 0 bases and 8 bases respectively, with 10 bases between them. Per the germline V gene, CDR1 is MNHEY and CDR2 is SVGAGI. This CDR3 is 13 amino acids long. CDR3 amino acids: CASSYSAVDGYTF. The CDR3 coding sequence is TGTGCCAGCAGTTACTCGGCAGTTGACGGCTACACCTTC.

The chain employs TRBV19 and TRBJ2-7; TRBD2 is a possible D gene (5 bases). CDR3 length equals 14 residues. The germline gives CDR1 LNHDA, CDR2 SQIVND (reference sequence). With 7 bases removed from V and 3 bases from J, the gap between germline ends came to 16 bases. The CDR3, as DNA: TGTGCCAGTAAGTGGCGGACGGAGGACTACGAGCAGTACTTC. It yields the protein CASKWRTEDYEQYF. The variable domain in full, with the rest retrieved from reference TRBV19 and TRBJ2-7, is DGGITQSPKYLFRKEGQNVTLSCEQNLNHDAMYWYRQDPGQGLRLIYYSQIVNDFQKGDIAEGYSVSREKKESFPLTVTSAQKNPTAFYLCASKWRTEDYEQYFGPGTRLTVT.

The V call is TRBV28, the J call TRBJ1-1, with 9 positions matching TRBD1. The length of the CDR3 is 13 residues. Losses at the gene ends were 5 bases for V and 10 bases for J; bases not matched to a gene: 8. Germline V gene data show CDR1 as MDHEN and CDR2 as SYDVKM. The CDR3 loop is CASSIPGQGTAFF. DNA for the CDR3: TGTGCCAGCAGTATACCGGGACAGGGCACAGCTTTCTTT.

The chain combines TRBV19 with TRBJ2-7; perhaps TRBD2 as D (5 bases). Trimming cost V 3 bases and J 7 bases, with 10 bases left between them. Germline values: CDR1 LNHDA, CDR2 SQIVND (reference sequence). CDR3 size: 12 residues. CDR3 DNA: TGTGCCAGTAGTATTGGAGGTGGGGAGCAGTACTTC. Its protein product is CASSIGGGEQYF.

This clone occurred once. This chain uses TRBV7-9 with TRBJ1-1, with D possibly matching TRBD1 (5 bases). Deletions cut 2 bases from V and 5 bases from J, with 12 bases between. This CDR3 contains 14 residues. The germline CDR1 and CDR2 sequences are SEHNR and FQNEAQ (reference sequence). This chain's CDR3 is CASSLWGDGTEAFF. DNA for the CDR3: TGTGCCAGCAGCTTATGGGGGGACGGGACTGAAGCTTTCTTT.

A few counts support this clone. This chain links TRBV4-1 with TRBJ1-2; D uncertain. The length of the CDR3 is 12 residues. Germline CDR1 reads MGHRA; CDR2 reads YSYEKL. Trimming pared 3 bases from V and 10 bases from J, leaving 12 bases between. For the CDR3, the DNA is TGCGCCAGCAGCCAGATCAGTAGTGACTACACCTTC. This sequence encodes CASSQISSDYTF.

V usage is TRBV5-1 and J usage is TRBJ2-1; no clear D gene. The CDR3 has 13 residues. In germline, CDR1 is SGHRS, CDR2 YFSETQ. V was cut by 0 bases and J by 5 bases, with 6 bases left in between. CDR3 loop: CASSLEGNNEQFF. DNA for the CDR3: TGCGCCAGCAGCTTGGAGGGAAACAATGAGCAGTTCTTC.

The V call is TRBV5-1, the J call TRBJ2-3; TRBD1 agrees at 8 bases. Trimming took 6 bases from V and 3 from J; bases not matched to a gene: 9. Per the germline V gene, CDR1 is SGHRS and CDR2 is YFSETQ. The CDR3 sequence is 15 residues long. In nucleotides, the CDR3 is TGCGCCAGCACCCGACTTGACAGGGGAACAGATACGCAGTATTTT. Its protein is CASTRLDRGTDTQYF.